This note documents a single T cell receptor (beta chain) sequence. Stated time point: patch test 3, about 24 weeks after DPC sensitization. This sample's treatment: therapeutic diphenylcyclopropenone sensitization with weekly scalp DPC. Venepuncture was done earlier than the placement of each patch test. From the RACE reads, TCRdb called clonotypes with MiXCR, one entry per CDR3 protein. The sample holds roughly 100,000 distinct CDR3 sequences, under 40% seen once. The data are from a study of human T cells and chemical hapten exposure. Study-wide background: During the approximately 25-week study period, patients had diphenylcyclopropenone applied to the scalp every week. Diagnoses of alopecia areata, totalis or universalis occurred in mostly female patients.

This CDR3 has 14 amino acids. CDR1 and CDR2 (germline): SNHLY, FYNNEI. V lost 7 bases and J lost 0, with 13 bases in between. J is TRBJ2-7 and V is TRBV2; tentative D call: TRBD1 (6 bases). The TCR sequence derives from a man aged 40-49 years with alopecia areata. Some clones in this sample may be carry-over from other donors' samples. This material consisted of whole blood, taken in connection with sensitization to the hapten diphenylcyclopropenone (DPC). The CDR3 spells CASTPDSVSYEQYF. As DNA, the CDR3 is TGTGCCAGCACCCCGGACAGTGTCTCCTACGAGCAGTACTTC.